This TCR beta chain appears in the sequencing data of a study of shared clonotypes between healthy human individuals. As to this clone: Its antigen is as yet unknown. This sample includes further DNA sequences coding for the same CDR3.

Germline V gives CDR1 MNHEY, CDR2 SMNVEV (reference sequence). The CDR3 loop spans 16 amino acids. Losses at the gene ends were 2 bases for V and 6 bases for J; bases not matched to a gene: 6. Each subset's genomic DNA was shared equally among a number of immunoSEQ plates. Produced via immunoSEQ multiplex PCR; TCRdb's table is partial and in-frame only. The top ten hold 0.11% of the sample, which has hundreds of thousands of clones, 96% seen once. Positive CCR7 selection of CD45RO-negative cells yielded the naive CD8 cells, and terminally differentiated effector memory CD45RA+ cells were excluded. Study-wide findings and caveats: Naive subsets tended to show greater estimated richness than memory subsets. Clonotypes which were not shared had lower generation probabilities than clonotypes that all four donors shared.

This receptor was identified in a woman in her 30s in good health. Sequenced material: naive CD8+ T cells sorted from blood. The chain recombines TRBV27 with TRBJ2-3, with TRBD2 identical over 12 bases. In DNA form, the CDR3 reads TGTGCCAGCAGTTTACTCCTAGCGGGAGGGCCCGATACGCAGTATTTT. Protein product: CASSLLLAGGPDTQYF.